The source of this TCR beta chain is a study of breast tumors, draining lymph nodes, adjacent tissues. Notes on this clonotype: The target antigen is unknown.

Study outcomes and limitations: That most tumor T cells come from lymph nodes remained unproven. Tumor and nontumor repertoires were significantly more similar in luminal-like than in basal-like breast cancer.

Axillary draining lymph nodes of breast cancer patients supplied the node samples. TCRdb processed the multiplex PCR reads anew with MiXCR; each CDR3 protein has one entry. The sample lists 250,000 or so distinct CDR3 sequences; 30% were seen once. This TCR came from a female donor with breast cancer. Some clones in this sample may be carry-over from other donors' samples. The specimen was axillary lymph node tissue.

CDR3 sequence reads: CASSSGTDHKQPQHF. The CDR3 DNA reads as TGTGCCAGCAGTTCCGGGACAGATCATAAACAGCCCCAGCATTTT. J is TRBJ1-5 and V is TRBV6-1; 7 nucleotides align to TRBD1. The germline gives CDR1 MNHNS, CDR2 SASEGT. The CDR3 sequence is 15 residues long. V gave up 5 bases and J gave up 7 bases; unmatched junction bases: 11.